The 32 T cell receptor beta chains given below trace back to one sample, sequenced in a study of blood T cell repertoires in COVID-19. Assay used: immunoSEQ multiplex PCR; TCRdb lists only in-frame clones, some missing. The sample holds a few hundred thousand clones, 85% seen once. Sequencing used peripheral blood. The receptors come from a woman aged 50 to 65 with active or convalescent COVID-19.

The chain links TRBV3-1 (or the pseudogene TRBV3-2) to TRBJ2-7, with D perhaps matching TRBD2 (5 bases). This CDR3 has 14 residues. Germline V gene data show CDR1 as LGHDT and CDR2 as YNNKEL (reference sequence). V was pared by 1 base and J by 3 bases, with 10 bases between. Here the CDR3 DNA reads TGTGCCAGCAGCCAAGGGCTAGGACTCTACGAGCAGTACTTC. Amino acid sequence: CASSQGLGLYEQYF.

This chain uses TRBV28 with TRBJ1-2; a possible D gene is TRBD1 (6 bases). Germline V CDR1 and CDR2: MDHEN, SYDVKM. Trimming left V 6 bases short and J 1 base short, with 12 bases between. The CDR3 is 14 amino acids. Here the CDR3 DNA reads TGTGCCAGCAGCCATACAGGGAATAACTATGGCTACACCTTC. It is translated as CASSHTGNNYGYTF.

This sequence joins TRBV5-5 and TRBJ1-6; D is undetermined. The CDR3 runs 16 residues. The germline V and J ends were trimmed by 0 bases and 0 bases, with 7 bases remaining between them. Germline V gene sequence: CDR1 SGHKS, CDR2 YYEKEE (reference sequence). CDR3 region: CASSLAASSYNSPLHF. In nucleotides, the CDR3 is TGTGCCAGCAGCTTGGCCGCGAGCTCCTATAATTCACCCCTCCACTTT.

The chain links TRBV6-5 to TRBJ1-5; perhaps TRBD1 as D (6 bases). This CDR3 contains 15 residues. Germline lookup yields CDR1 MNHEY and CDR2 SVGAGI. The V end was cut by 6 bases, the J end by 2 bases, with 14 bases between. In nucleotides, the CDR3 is TGTGCCAGCAGACAACAGGGATTGGGCAATCAGCCCCAGCATTTT. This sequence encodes CASRQQGLGNQPQHF.

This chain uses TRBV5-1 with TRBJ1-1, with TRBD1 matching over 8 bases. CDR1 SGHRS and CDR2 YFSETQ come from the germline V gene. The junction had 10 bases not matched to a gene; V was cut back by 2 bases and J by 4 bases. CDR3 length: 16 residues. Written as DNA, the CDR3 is TGCGCCAGCAGCTTTGTGGCAGGGGGCCATGGCACTGAAGCTTTCTTT. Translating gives CASSFVAGGHGTEAFF.

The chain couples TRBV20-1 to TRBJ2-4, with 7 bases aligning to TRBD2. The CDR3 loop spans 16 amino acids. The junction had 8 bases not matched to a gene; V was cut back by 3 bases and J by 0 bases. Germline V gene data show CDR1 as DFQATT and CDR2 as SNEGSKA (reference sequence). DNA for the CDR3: TGCAGTGCTAGTTCACCGGGACTACTAGCCAAAAACATTCAGTACTTC. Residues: CSASSPGLLAKNIQYF.

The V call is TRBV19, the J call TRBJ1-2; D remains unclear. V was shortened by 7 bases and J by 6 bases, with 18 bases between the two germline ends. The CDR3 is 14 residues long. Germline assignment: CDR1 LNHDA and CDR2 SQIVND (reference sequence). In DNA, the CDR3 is TGTGCCAGTAAGGTACAGTTGGGCGCGCATGGCTACACCTTC. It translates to CASKVQLGAHGYTF. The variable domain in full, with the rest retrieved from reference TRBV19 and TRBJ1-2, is DGGITQSPKYLFRKEGQNVTLSCEQNLNHDAMYWYRQDPGQGLRLIYYSQIVNDFQKGDIAEGYSVSREKKESFPLTVTSAQKNPTAFYLCASKVQLGAHGYTFGSGTRLTVV.

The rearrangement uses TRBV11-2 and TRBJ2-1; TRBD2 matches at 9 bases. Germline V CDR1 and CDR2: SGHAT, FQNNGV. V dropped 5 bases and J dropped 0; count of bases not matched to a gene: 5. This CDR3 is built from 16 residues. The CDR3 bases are TGTGCCAGCAGCCCGACTAGCGGACCCTCCTACAATGAGCAGTTCTTC. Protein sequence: CASSPTSGPSYNEQFF.

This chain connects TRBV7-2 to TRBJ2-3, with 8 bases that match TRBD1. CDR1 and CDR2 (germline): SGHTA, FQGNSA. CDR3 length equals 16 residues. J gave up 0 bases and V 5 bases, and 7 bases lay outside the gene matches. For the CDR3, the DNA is TGTGCCAGCAGCCCCCCGGGACAGGTCAGCACAGATACGCAGTATTTT. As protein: CASSPPGQVSTDTQYF.

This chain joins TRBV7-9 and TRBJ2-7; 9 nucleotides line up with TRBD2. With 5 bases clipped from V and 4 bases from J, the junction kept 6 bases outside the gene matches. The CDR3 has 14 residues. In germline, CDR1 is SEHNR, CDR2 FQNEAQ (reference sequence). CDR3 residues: CASSRAGGLYEQYF. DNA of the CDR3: TGTGCCAGCAGCAGAGCGGGAGGTCTGTACGAGCAGTACTTC.

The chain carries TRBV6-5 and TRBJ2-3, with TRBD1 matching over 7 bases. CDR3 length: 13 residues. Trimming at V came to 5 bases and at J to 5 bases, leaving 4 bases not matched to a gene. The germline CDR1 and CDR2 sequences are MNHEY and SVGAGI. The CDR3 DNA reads TGTGCCAGCAGTAGGCAGGGGGTAGATACGCAGTATTTT. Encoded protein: CASSRQGVDTQYF.

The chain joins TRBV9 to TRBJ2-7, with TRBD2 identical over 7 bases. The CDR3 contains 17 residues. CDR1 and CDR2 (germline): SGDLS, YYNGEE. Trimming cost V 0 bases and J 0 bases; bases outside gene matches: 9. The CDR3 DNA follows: TGTGCCAGCAGCGTAGGCCCTAGCGGAGAGAGCTCCTACGAGCAGTACTTC. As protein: CASSVGPSGESSYEQYF.

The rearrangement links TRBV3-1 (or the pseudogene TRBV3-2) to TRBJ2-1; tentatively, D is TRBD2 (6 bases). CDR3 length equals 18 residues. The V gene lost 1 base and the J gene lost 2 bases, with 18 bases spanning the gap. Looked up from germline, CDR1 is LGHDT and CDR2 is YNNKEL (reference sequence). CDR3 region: CASSQGYRRDWTYNEQFF. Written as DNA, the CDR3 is TGTGCCAGCAGCCAAGGGTACCGGCGGGACTGGACCTACAATGAGCAGTTCTTC.

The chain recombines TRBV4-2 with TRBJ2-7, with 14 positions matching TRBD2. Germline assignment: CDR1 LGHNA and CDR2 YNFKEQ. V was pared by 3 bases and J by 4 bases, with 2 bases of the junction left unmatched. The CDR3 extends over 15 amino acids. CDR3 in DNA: TGTGCCAGCAGCCAGACTAGCGGGAGGGGGTACGAGCAGTACTTC. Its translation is CASSQTSGRGYEQYF.

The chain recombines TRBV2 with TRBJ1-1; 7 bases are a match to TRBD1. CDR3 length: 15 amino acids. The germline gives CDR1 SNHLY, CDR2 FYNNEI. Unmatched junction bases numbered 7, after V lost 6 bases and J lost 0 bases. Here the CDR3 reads CASRIYRGLNTEAFF. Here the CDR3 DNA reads TGTGCCAGCAGGATTTACAGGGGCTTGAACACTGAAGCTTTCTTT.

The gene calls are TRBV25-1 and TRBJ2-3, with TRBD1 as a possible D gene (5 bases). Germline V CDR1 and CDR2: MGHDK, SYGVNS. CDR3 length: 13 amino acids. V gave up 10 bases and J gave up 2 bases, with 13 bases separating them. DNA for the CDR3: TGTGCCACTTCAGGGTCCGTCACAGATACGCAGTATTTT. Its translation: CATSGSVTDTQYF.

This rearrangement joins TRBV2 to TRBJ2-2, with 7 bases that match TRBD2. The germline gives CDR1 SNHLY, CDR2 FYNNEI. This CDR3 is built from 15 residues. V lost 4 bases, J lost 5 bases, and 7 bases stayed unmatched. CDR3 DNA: TGTGCCAGCAGTGGTGTCGCGGGGGAGACCGGGGAGCTGTTTTTT. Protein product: CASSGVAGETGELFF.

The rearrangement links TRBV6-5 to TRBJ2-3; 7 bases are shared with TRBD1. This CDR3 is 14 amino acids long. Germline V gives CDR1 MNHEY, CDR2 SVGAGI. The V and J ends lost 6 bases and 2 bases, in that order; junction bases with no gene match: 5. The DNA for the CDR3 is TGTGCCAGCAGGAGGGGGCTAGACACAGATACGCAGTATTTT. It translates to CASRRGLDTDTQYF.

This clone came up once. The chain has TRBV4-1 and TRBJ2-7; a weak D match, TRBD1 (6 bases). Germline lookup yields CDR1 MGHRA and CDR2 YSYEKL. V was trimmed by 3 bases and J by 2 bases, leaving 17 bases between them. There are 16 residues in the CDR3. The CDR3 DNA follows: TGCGCCAGCAGCCAGCTGCCCACAGGGTTCGCCTACGAGCAGTACTTC. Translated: CASSQLPTGFAYEQYF.

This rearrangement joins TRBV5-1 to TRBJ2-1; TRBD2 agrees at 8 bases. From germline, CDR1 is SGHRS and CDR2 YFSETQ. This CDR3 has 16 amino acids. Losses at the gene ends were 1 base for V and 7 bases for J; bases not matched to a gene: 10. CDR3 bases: TGCGCCAGCAGCTTGTACTTACAGCGGGAGCTGAATGAGCAGTTCTTC. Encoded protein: CASSLYLQRELNEQFF. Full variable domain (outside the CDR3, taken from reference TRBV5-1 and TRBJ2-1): KAGVTQTPRYLIKTRGQQVTLSCSPISGHRSVSWYQQTPGQGLQFLFEYFSETQRNKGNFPGRFSGRQFSNSRSEMNVSTLELGDSALYLCASSLYLQRELNEQFFGPGTRLTVL.

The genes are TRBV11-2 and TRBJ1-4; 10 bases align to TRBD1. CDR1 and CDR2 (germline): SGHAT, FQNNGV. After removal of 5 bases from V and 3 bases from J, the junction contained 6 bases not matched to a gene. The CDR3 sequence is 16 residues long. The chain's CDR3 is CASSAGQGGANEKLFF. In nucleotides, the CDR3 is TGTGCCAGCAGCGCTGGACAGGGGGGAGCTAATGAAAAACTGTTTTTT.

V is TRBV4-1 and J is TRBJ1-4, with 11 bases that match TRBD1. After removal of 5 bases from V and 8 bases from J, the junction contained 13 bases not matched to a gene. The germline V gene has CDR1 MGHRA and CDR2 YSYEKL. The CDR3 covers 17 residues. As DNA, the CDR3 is TGCGCCAGCAGCAAAGGGACAGGGGGGTTTCTGAGAGAAAAACTGTTTTTT. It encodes CASSKGTGGFLREKLFF.

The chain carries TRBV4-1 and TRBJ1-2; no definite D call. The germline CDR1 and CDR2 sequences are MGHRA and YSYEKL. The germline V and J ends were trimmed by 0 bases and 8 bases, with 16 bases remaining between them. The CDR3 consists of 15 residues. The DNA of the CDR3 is TGCGCCAGCAGCCAAGACCGCGGCTTAATTCAGGGCTACACCTTC. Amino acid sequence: CASSQDRGLIQGYTF.

The CDR3 DNA sequence: TGTGCCAGCAGCAGGACAGGGGTTAGCCAGTACTTC. Protein: CASSRTGVSQYF. The chain links TRBV12-3 or TRBV12-4 to TRBJ2-5; TRBD1 agrees at 9 bases. The V gene end was trimmed by 6 bases and the J gene end by 10 bases; junction bases not matched to a gene: 6. The length of the CDR3 is 12 residues.

CDR3 DNA sequence: TGTGCCAGCAGTGGGGACTTCTCGAGCTCCTACAATGAGCAGTTCTTC. Its protein product is CASSGDFSSSYNEQFF. The chain joins TRBV27 to TRBJ2-1; D possibly corresponds to TRBD2 (6 bases). Germline V gene lookup returns CDR1 MNHEY and CDR2 SMNVEV (reference sequence). V lost 5 bases and J 0 bases, leaving 14 bases between the germline ends. The CDR3 extends over 16 amino acids.

CDR3 nucleotides: TGCAGTGCTAGTAAGGGGGTGAATACGCAGTATTTT. It encodes CSASKGVNTQYF. This rearrangement joins TRBV20-1 to TRBJ2-3, with D perhaps matching TRBD1 (6 bases). CDR1 and CDR2 (germline): DFQATT, SNEGSKA (reference sequence). This CDR3 comprises 12 residues. Trimming took off 3 bases at V and 7 bases at J, with 11 bases between the two ends.

The CDR3, as DNA: TGTGCCAGCAGCTTAGGACAGGGGATCCCCTACAATGAGCAGTTCTTC. Translation gives CASSLGQGIPYNEQFF. The chain is built from TRBV7-7 and TRBJ2-1; 8 bases are shared with TRBD1. Germline V lookup: CDR1 SSHAT, CDR2 FNYEAQ (reference sequence). The CDR3 is made up of 16 amino acids. Losses at the gene ends were 1 base for V and 2 bases for J; bases not matched to a gene: 4.

CDR3 in amino acids: CASSPVDRIGNQPQHF. The CDR3 nucleotides are TGTGCCAGTAGTCCCGTAGACAGGATTGGAAATCAGCCCCAGCATTTT. The rearrangement links TRBV19 to TRBJ1-5, with a weak D call TRBD1 (6 bases). This CDR3 spans 16 amino acids. With 5 bases removed from V and 4 bases from J, the gap between germline ends came to 18 bases. Germline assignment: CDR1 LNHDA and CDR2 SQIVND (reference sequence).

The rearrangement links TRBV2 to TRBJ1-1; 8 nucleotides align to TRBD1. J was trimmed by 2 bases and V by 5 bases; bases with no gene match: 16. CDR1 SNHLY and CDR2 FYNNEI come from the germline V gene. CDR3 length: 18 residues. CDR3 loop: CASSRTRGRGGLNTEAFF. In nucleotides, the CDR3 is TGTGCCAGCAGTCGTACCAGGGGGCGCGGTGGCCTTAACACTGAAGCTTTCTTT.

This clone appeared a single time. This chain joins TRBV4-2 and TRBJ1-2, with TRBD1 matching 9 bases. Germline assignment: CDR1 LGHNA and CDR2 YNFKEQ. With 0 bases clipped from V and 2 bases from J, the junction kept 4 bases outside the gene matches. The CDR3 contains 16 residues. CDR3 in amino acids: CASSQETGGANYGYTF. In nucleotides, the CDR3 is TGTGCCAGCAGCCAAGAAACAGGGGGCGCAAACTATGGCTACACCTTC.

This CDR3 is CAISGQQNEQFF. The CDR3 DNA reads as TGTGCCATCAGTGGACAGCAAAATGAGCAGTTCTTC. The chain employs TRBV10-3 and TRBJ2-1; a possible D gene is TRBD1 (5 bases). CDR3 length: 12 amino acids. Trimming took off 4 bases at V and 7 bases at J, with 8 bases between the two ends. The germline CDR1 and CDR2 sequences are ENHRY and SYGVKD.

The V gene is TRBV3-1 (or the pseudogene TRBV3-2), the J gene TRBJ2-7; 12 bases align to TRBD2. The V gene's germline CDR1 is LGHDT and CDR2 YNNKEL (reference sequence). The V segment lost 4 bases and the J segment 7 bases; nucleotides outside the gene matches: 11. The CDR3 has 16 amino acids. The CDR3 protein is CASSPASGRATGEQYF. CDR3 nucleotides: TGTGCCAGCAGCCCGGCTAGCGGGAGGGCCACGGGTGAGCAGTACTTC.